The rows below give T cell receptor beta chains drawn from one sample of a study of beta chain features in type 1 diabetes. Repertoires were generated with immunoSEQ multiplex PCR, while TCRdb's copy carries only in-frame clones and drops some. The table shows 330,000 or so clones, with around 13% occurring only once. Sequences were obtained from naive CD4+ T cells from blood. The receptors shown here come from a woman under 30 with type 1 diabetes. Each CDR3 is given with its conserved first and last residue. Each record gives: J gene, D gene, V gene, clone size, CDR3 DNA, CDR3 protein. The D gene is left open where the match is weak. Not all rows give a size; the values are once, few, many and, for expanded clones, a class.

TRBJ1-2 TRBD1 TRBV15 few TGTGCCACCAGCAGAGCCCTTGACAGGGACGGCTACACCTTC CATSRALDRDGYTF
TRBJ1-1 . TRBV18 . TGTGCCAGCTCACCATCGACAGGCACTGAAGCTTTCTTT CASSPSTGTEAFF
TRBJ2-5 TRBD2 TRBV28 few TGTGCCAGCAGTTCCATTGGACTAGCGGAACAAGAGACCCAGTACTTC CASSSIGLAEQETQYF
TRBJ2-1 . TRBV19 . TGTGCCAGTAGTGGGGCTGGGCACAATGAGCAGTTCTTC CASSGAGHNEQFF
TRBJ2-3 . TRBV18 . TGTGCCAGCTCACCTGTTGCTCAGGGCACAGATACGCAGTATTTT CASSPVAQGTDTQYF
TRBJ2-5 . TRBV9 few TGTGCCAGCAGCGCGGAGTCTTACGTACAAGAGACCCAGTACTTC CASSAESYVQETQYF
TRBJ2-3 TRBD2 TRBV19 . TGTGCCAGTAGTGAGGGAGGGGCTAAGCATACGCAGTATTTT CASSEGGAKHTQYF
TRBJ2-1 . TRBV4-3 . TGCGCCAGCAGCCAAGTGGCTTCAGGGGTATGGGAGCAGTTCTTC CASSQVASGVWEQFF
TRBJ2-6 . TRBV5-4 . TGTGCCAGCAGCCTTCAACTTAGCTCTGGGGCCAACGTCCTGACTTTC CASSLQLSSGANVLTF
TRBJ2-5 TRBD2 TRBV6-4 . TGTGCCAGCAGTCCCAGCGGGGGAGAGACCCAGTACTTC CASSPSGGETQYF
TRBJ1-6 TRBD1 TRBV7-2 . TGTGCCAGCAGCTTTCGACAGGGTAATTCACCCCTCCACTTT CASSFRQGNSPLHF
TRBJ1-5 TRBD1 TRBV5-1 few TGCGCCAGCAGCCCCGGGACAGTCGGCAATCAGCCCCAGCATTTT CASSPGTVGNQPQHF
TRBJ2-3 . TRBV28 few TGTGCCAGCAGCCAACGAACAGGGTCCGGCGGCACAGATACGCAGTATTTT CASSQRTGSGGTDTQYF
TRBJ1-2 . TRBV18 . TGTGCCAGCTCACCACGGGCAGCCGATTTCTATGGCTACACCTTC CASSPRAADFYGYTF
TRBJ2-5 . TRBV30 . TGTGCCTGGGAGGTCACCGTCGGAGAGACCCAGTACTTC CAWEVTVGETQYF
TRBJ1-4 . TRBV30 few TGTGCCTGGGGGCTGCATGAAAAACTGTTTTTT CAWGLHEKLFF
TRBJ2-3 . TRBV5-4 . TGTGCCAGCAGCCCCGGGACTGCCTTTGATACGCAGTATTTT CASSPGTAFDTQYF
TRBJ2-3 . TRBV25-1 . TGTGCCAGCAGCTCCTCGTTGCCCGCCAGGGATACGCAGTATTTT CASSSSLPARDTQYF
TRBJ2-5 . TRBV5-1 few TGCGCCAGCGGATTTCAAAGCGCGGGCCAGCGGGAGACCCAGTACTTC CASGFQSAGQRETQYF
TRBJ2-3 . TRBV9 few TGTGCCAGCAGCGTTGCGGCTCGGAGCACAGATACGCAGTATTTT CASSVAARSTDTQYF
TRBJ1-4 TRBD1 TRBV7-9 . TGTGCCAGCAGCGTCACAGGGGCCACTAATGAAAAACTGTTTTTT CASSVTGATNEKLFF
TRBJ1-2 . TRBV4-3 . TGCGCCAGCAGTATATCCGGCTATGGCTACACCTTC CASSISGYGYTF
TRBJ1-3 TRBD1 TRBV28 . TGTGCCAGCAGTTTCCCCGAGGACAGGAGAAACACCATATATTTT CASSFPEDRRNTIYF
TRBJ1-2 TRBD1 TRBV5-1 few TGCGCCAGCAGCTCCCGGGACAGGACCAAATATGGCTACACCTTC CASSSRDRTKYGYTF
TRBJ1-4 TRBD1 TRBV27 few TGTGCCAGCAGGGACAGGCGGTTCGCTAATGAAAAACTGTTTTTT CASRDRRFANEKLFF
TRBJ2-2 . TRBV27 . TGTGCCAGCAGCCAGGTGGGGAACACCGGGGAGCTGTTTTTT CASSQVGNTGELFF
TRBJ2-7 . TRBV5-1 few TGCGCCAGCAGTAGGCCCGACAGTTACGAGCAGTACTTC CASSRPDSYEQYF
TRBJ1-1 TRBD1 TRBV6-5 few TGTGCCAGCAGTCCAACAGGGGCGATAGCTTTCTTT CASSPTGAIAFF
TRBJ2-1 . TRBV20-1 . TGCAGTGCTAGTCGGAATGAGCAGTTCTTC CSASRNEQFF
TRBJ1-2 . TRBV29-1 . TGCAGCGTTGATAAGGGGTCCGTTGGTCATGGCTACACCTTC CSVDKGSVGHGYTF
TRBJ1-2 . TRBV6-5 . TGTGCCAGCAGTCTAACAGGCGAAAACTATGGCTACACCTTC CASSLTGENYGYTF
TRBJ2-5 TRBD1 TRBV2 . TGTGCCAGCGATAGACAGGGACCAGGGGAGACCCAGTACTTC CASDRQGPGETQYF
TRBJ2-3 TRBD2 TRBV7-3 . TGTGCCAGCAGCTTACGGCGACTAGCGCACTCTAGCACAGATACGCAGTATTTT CASSLRRLAHSSTDTQYF
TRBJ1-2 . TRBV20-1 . TGCAGTGCCTCACAGGGCTATGGCTACACCTTC CSASQGYGYTF
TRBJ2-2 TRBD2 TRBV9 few TGTGCCAGCAGCGTAAGGACTAGCGGAAGCGGGGAGCTGTTTTTT CASSVRTSGSGELFF
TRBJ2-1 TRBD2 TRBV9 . TGTGCCAGCAGCGTAGGGCTAGCGGGAGGATACGGGTACAATGAGCAGTTCTTC CASSVGLAGGYGYNEQFF
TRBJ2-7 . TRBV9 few TGTGCCAGCAGCGTAGGCGGGATCTCCTACGAGCAGTACTTC CASSVGGISYEQYF
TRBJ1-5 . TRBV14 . TGTGCCAGCAGCCCTCATCTAGGACAGCCCCAGCATTTT CASSPHLGQPQHF
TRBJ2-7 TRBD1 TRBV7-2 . TGTGCCAGCAGCACCGGGACAGTCTCCTACGAGCAGTACTTC CASSTGTVSYEQYF
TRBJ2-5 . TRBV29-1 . TGCAGCGTTGAAGCACCCGCGGGAGAGACCCAGTACTTC CSVEAPAGETQYF
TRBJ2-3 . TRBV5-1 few TGCGCCAGCAGCTTGGGTACAGTCATCACAGATACGCAGTATTTT CASSLGTVITDTQYF
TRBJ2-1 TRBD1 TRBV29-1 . TGCAGCGCGGTCCGGGACAGGTCGAACAATGAGCAGTTCTTC CSAVRDRSNNEQFF
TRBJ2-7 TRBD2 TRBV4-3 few TGCGCCAGCAGCCTCGGGGGGACTAGCTCCTACGAGCAGTACTTC CASSLGGTSSYEQYF
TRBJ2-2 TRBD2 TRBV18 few TGTGCCAGCTCACCAGCGGGAGACGGGGAGCTGTTTTTT CASSPAGDGELFF
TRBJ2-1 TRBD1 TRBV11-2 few TGTGCCAGCAGCCGAGGGACAGGGCTATACAATGAGCAGTTCTTC CASSRGTGLYNEQFF
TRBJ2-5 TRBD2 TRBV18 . TGTGCCAGCTCCCTTGGACTAGCGGAAGAGACCCAGTACTTC CASSLGLAEETQYF
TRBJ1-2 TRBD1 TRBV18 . TGTGCCAGCTCACCCGCGGACAGGGTGAACTATGGCTACACCTTC CASSPADRVNYGYTF
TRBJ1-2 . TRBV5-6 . TGTGCCAGCAGCCCCGGACTCCCGCCCTACACCTTC CASSPGLPPYTF
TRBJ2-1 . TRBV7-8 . TGTGCCAGCAGCCTATGGACAGGGACTAGCCATGAGCAGTTCTTC CASSLWTGTSHEQFF
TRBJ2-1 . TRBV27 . TGTGCCAGCAGTTTATTCGGGAGCTACAATGAGCAGTTCTTC CASSLFGSYNEQFF
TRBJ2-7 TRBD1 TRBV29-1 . TGCAGCGTCCTGGGACAGGGCTACGAGCAGTACTTC CSVLGQGYEQYF
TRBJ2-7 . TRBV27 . TGTGCCAGCAGTTTAGGGCCATCCGACGAGCAGTACTTC CASSLGPSDEQYF
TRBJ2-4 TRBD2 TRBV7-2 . TGTGCCAGCAGCTTGCGGCGGGGGGGGGACGACATTCAGTACTTC CASSLRRGGDDIQYF
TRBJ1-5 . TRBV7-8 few TGTGCCAGCAGCTTACAGGGGAATCAGCCCCAGCATTTT CASSLQGNQPQHF
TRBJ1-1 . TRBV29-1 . TGCAGCGTTGAAGGAAGGGGTGGCGGCACTGAAGCTTTCTTT CSVEGRGGGTEAFF
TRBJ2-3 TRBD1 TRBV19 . TGTGCCAGTAGTTGGGGGACAGGGTCAACAGATACGCAGTATTTT CASSWGTGSTDTQYF
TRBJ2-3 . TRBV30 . TGTGCCTGGAGTGTCCCTCCAGATACGCAGTATTTT CAWSVPPDTQYF
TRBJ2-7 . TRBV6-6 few TGTGCCAGCAGTTACAGGCACAGCGAGCAGTACTTC CASSYRHSEQYF
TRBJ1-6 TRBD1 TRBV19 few TGTGCCAGTAGTATACCCCTCAGTGCAGGGGGCGGTTCACCCCTCCACTTT CASSIPLSAGGGSPLHF
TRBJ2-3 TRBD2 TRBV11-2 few TGTGCCAGCAGCCCTTTAGGACGGGGGGCAGATACGCAGTATTTT CASSPLGRGADTQYF